The entry that follows covers one T cell receptor beta chain sequence. The data were obtained in a study of cytomegalovirus exposure and HLA in healthy donors. PCR was performed using 60 Vbeta and 13 Jbeta primers. Data came from immunoSEQ multiplex PCR; TCRdb stores just in-frame clones and leaves some out. This sample has around 130,000 clones; roughly 79% occur once, and the top ten carry around 1.5%. This TCR derives from a woman aged 18-29 years in good health and CMV-seronegative. Material: PBMCs.

As DNA, the CDR3 is TGCAGCTCCTCCCACCCTCAGTCTGCTGGCACAGATACGCAGTATTTT. Translating it yields CSSSHPQSAGTDTQYF. The V gene is TRBV29-1, the J gene TRBJ2-3; D unresolved. This CDR3 region has 16 residues. Germline V lookup: CDR1 SQVTM, CDR2 ANQGSEA. Trimming removed 8 bases at V and 1 base at J, with 22 bases between.